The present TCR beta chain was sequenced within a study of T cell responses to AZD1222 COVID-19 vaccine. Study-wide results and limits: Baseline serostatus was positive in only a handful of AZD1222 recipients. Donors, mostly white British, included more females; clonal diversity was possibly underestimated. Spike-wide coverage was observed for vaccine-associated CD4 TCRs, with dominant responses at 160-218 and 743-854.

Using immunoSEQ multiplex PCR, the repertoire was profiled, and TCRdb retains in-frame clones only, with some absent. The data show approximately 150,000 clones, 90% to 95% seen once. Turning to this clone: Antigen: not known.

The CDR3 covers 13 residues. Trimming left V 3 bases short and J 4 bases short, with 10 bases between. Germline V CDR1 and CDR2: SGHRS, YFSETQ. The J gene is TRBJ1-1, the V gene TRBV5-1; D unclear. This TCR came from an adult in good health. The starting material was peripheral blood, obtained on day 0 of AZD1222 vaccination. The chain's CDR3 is CASSYDPGTEAFF. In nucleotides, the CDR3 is TGCGCCAGCAGCTATGACCCGGGCACTGAAGCTTTCTTT.